This T cell receptor (beta chain) was captured by sequencing in a study of T cell repertoires in cytomegalovirus infection. This clonotype was detected only a few times. What it recognizes is unknown. MiXCR was run by TCRdb on the reads, yielding one entry per CDR3 protein. The table has approximately 470,000 distinct CDR3 sequences, roughly 46% seen once. This CDR3 contains 15 residues. Trimming removed 1 base at V and 3 bases at J, with 10 bases between. The source is a human donor in good health (CMV status not recorded). Some clones in this sample may be carry-over from other donors' samples. The specimen comprised cultured PBMCs, sampled from culture after CMV antigen stimulation. The chain recombines TRBV12-3 or TRBV12-4 with TRBJ1-5; D possibly corresponds to TRBD1 (6 bases). CDR3 protein: CASSLGTGNNQPQHF. The CDR3 DNA reads TGTGCCAGCAGTTTAGGAACAGGGAACAATCAGCCCCAGCATTTT.